The source of this T cell receptor (beta chain) is a study of T cells in localized non-small cell lung cancer. Points from the study as a whole: The tumor had only one region sequenced, so heterogeneity remains possible.

This clone was recorded only once. Its target is unknown. Here immunoSEQ multiplex PCR was the method, and the copy in TCRdb shows in-frame clones only, minus some. The sample yields some 15,000 clones, 85% to 90% seen once. CDR3 length equals 14 residues. V lost 4 bases and J lost 3; bases outside the gene matches: 6. The TCR was taken from a female donor over 55 with stage I squamous cell lung carcinoma. V is TRBV5-3 and J is TRBJ1-1; 7 bases are a match to TRBD1. TRBV5-3 falls under the ORF class, with uncertain function. The sequencing here drew on peripheral blood, taken before any cancer treatment. Written as DNA, the CDR3 is TGTGCCAGAAGCCCGGACAGGAGGGACACTGAAGCTTTCTTT. It codes for CARSPDRRDTEAFF.